This TCR beta chain originates from a study of OX40 agonist ivuxolimab in advanced cancers. Data came from immunoSEQ multiplex PCR; TCRdb stores just in-frame clones and leaves some out. The data show over 70,000 clones, roughly nine tenths seen once. The CDR3 has 15 amino acids. Trimming took 5 bases from V and 1 from J, leaving 14 bases between them. Broader study findings: The authors also found low normalized T-cell clonal expansion in some nonresponders.

Remarks on this clone: As yet, its antigen is unknown.

The chain uses TRBV23-1 and TRBJ1-1; D is uncertain. TRBV23-1 counts as an open reading frame of uncertain function. Here the sequenced sample was CD4+ or CD8+ T cells sorted from blood, taken in a trial of the OX40 agonist ivuxolimab. The source of this sequence is an adult with an advanced solid tumor such as melanoma, head and neck, liver or kidney cancer. This CDR3 is CASSWEGKTNTEAFF. The CDR3 DNA sequence: TGCGCCAGCAGTTGGGAAGGGAAAACGAACACTGAAGCTTTCTTT.